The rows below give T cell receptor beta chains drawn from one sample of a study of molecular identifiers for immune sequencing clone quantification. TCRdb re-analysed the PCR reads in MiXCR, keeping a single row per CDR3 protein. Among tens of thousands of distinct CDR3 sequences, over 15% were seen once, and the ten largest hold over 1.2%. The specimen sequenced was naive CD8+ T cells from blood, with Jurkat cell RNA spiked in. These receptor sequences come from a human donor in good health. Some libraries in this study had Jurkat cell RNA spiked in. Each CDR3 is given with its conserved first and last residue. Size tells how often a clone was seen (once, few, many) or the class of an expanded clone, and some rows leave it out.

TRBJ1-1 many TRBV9 CASSPPETGYGTEAFF
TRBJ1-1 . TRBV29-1 CCVTGQIGGLSGGAFF
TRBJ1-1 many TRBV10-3 CAISESGDEAFF
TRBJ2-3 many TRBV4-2 CASSQEGAEGDTQYF
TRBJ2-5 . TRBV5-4 CASSLDRLAGVRETQYF
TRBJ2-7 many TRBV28 CASSSGVGQPSGYEQYF
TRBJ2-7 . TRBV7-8 CASSLSGGFTYEQYF
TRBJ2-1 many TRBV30 CAGGVPLYNEQFF
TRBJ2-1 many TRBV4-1 CASSQDVRVSSYNEQFF
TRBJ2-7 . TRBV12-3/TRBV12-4 CASSLGSVYEQYF
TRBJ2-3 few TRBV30 CAWSESNTDTQYF
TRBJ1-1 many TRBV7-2 CASSLLWSQNTEAFF
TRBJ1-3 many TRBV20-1 CSAWRQGEPGNTIYF
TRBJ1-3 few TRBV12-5 CASGLVPRDLFSGNTIYF
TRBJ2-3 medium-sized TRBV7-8 CASTSGRSATSLSTDTQYF
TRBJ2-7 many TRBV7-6 CASSLGEGGVYEQYF
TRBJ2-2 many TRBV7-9 CARPGDTTNTGELFF
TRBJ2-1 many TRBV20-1 CSASAFNLKPGEQFF
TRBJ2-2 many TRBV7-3 CASSFGGTSGELFF